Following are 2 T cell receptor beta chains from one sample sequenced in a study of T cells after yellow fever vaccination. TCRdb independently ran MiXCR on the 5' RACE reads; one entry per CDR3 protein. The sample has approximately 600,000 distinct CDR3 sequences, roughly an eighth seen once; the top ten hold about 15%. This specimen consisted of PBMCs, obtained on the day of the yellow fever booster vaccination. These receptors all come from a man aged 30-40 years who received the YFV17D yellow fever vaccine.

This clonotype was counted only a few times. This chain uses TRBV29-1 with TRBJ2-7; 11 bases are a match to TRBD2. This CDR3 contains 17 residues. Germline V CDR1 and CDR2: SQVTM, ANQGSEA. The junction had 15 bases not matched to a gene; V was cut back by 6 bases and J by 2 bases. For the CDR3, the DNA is TGCAGCGTGTATCGTAGAACCGGGACTAGCGGAACCTACGAGCAGTACTTC. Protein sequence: CSVYRRTGTSGTYEQYF.

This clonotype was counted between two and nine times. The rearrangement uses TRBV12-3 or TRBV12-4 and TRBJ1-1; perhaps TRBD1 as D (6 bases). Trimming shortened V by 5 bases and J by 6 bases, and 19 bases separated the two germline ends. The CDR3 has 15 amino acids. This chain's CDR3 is CASSRTGSLAAEAFF. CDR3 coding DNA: TGTGCCAGCAGTCGTACAGGGAGCCTTGCGGCTGAAGCTTTCTTT.